This T cell receptor (beta chain) emerged from a study of T-cell memory formation after mild COVID-19. The CDR3 loop spans 12 amino acids. Per germline, CDR1 SGHRS and CDR2 YFSETQ. V lost 4 bases, J lost 5 bases, and 8 bases lay in between. 5'RACE primed at constant segments yielded TCR alpha and TCR beta cDNA libraries bearing sample barcodes and UMIs. TCRdb re-analysed the 5' RACE reads in MiXCR, keeping a single row per CDR3 protein. In the table there are 350,000 to 400,000 distinct CDR3 sequences, roughly 20% of which are singletons. This clonotype was seen more than once but under ten times. Its antigen remains unidentified. General study points: Contracting CD4+ clones were located mainly in CM and EM, and CD8+ clones in EMRA.

Sequenced sample: PBMCs or a T cell subset sorted from them (not recorded which). The chain has TRBV5-1 and TRBJ2-3; D is tentatively TRBD1 or TRBD2 (5 bases each). The TCR was taken from an adult woman who had mild COVID-19 (a few samples of this study predate the infection). Cell type and time point are not known. The CDR3: CASSRDLDTQYF. The DNA of the CDR3 is TGCGCCAGCAGCCGGGACCTAGATACGCAGTATTTT.